The sequence of this TCR beta chain was determined in a study of shared clonotypes between healthy human individuals. Study-level information: Samples came from two female and a few male donors aged 18 to 49. Per donor, three plates held CD4 naive cells, three held CD4 memory, two held CD8 naive and one held CD8 memory. Regarding the study as a whole: Naive subsets generally exceeded memory subsets in estimated richness.

Tens of thousands of T cell genomes, or about 200 ng DNA, went into the sorted-subset replicate PCRs. Libraries were prepared by immunoSEQ multiplex PCR; TCRdb keeps only in-frame clonotypes and omits some of them. In the table there are about 2.4 million clones, around nine tenths of which are singletons. Germline CDR1 is SSHAT and CDR2 is FNYEAQ (reference sequence). CDR3 size: 14 residues. Points on this clone: What it recognizes is unknown. The junction departs from germline at one end; a sequencing error may be responsible.

The chain is built from TRBV7-7 and TRBJ2-2; 7 positions match TRBD1. The receptor comes from a man younger than 35 in good health. Sequencing was done on a sample of naive CD4+ T cells sorted from blood. The subset denotes: CD45RA+ positively selected. The CDR3 here is CASSLTGQTGELFF. In DNA form, the CDR3 reads TGTGCTAGCAGCTTGACAGGGCAGACCGGGGAGCTGTTTTTT.